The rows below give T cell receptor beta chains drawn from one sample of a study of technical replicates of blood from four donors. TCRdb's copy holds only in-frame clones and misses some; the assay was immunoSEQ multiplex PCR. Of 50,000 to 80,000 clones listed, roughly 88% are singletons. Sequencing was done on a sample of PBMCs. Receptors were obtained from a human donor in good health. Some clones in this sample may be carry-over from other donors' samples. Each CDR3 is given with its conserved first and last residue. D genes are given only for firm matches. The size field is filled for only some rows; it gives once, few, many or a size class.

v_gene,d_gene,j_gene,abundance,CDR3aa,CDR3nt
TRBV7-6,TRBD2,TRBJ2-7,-,CASSLELAGTYEQYF,TGTGCCAGCAGCTTAGAACTAGCGGGAACCTACGAGCAGTACTTC
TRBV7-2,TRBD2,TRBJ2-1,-,CASSLLGGGYNEQFF,TGTGCCAGCAGCCTGTTGGGGGGGGGCTACAATGAGCAGTTCTTC
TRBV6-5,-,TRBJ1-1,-,CATLEGDGVKAFF,TGTGCCACCTTAGAGGGAGACGGGGTAAAAGCTTTCTTT
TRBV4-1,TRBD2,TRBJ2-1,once,CASSFLAGGPGDEQFF,TGCGCCAGCAGCTTTCTAGCGGGGGGGCCAGGGGATGAGCAGTTCTTC
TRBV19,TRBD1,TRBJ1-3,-,CASSTGTGFFSGNTIYF,TGTGCCAGTAGTACCGGGACAGGGTTTTTCTCTGGAAACACCATATATTTT
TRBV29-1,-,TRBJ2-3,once,CSVEALLRTDTQYF,TGCAGCGTTGAAGCACTTTTGCGCACAGATACGCAGTATTTT
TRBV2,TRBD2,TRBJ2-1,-,CASREGTSGMFEQFF,TGTGCCAGCAGGGAGGGGACTAGCGGGATGTTTGAGCAGTTCTTC
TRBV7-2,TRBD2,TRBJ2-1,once,CASSFVRGTYNEQFF,TGTGCCAGCAGCTTCGTGCGGGGGACCTACAATGAGCAGTTCTTC
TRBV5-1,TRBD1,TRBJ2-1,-,CASSPGTAPYNEQFF,TGCGCCAGCAGCCCGGGGACAGCACCCTACAATGAGCAGTTCTTC
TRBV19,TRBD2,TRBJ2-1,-,CASSPFSGVNNEQFF,TGTGCCAGTAGTCCATTTAGCGGGGTAAACAATGAGCAGTTCTTC
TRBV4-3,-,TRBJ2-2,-,CASSPRLGVDTGELFF,TGCGCCAGCAGCCCCCGACTAGGTGTTGACACCGGGGAGCTGTTTTTT
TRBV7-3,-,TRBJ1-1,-,CASSLNPGNTEAFF,TGTGCCAGCAGCCTTAATCCGGGAAACACTGAAGCTTTCTTT
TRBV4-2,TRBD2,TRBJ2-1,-,CASRPTGGSSYNEQFF,TGTGCCAGCAGACCCACGGGGGGGAGCTCCTACAATGAGCAGTTCTTC
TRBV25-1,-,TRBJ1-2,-,CASSDIAAGYGYTF,TGTGCCAGCAGTGACATTGCGGCAGGGTATGGCTACACCTTC
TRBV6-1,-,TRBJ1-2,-,CASSESSANYGYTF,TGTGCCAGCAGTGAATCGTCTGCTAACTATGGCTACACCTTC
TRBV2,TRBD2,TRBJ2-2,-,CASSVTSGGSGELFF,TGTGCCAGCAGTGTGACTAGCGGGGGTTCCGGGGAGCTGTTTTTT
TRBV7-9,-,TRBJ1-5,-,CASSLTDSSDQPQHF,TGTGCCAGCAGCTTAACGGACAGTTCCGATCAGCCCCAGCATTTT
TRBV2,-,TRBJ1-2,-,CASNPLTLANYGYTF,TGTGCCAGCAACCCTTTAACCCTAGCTAACTATGGCTACACCTTC
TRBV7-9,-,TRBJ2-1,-,CASSPGGPSIDEQFF,TGTGCCAGCAGCCCCGGAGGGCCATCTATAGATGAGCAGTTCTTC
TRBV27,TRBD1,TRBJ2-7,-,CASSFTGGEQYF,TGTGCCAGCAGTTTCACAGGGGGCGAGCAGTACTTC
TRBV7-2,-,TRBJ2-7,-,CASSRGPGNYEQYF,TGTGCCAGCAGCCGCGGTCCGGGAAACTACGAGCAGTACTTC
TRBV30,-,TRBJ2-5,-,CAWKGSETQYF,TGTGCCTGGAAGGGGTCAGAGACCCAGTACTTC
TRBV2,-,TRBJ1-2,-,CASSEEVGTSHTF,TGTGCCAGCAGTGAAGAAGTGGGGACAAGCCACACCTTC
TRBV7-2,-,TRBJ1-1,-,CASGDRNTEAFF,TGTGCCAGCGGTGACAGGAACACTGAAGCTTTCTTT
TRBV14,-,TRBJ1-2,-,CASSQDLSDYGYTF,TGTGCCAGCAGCCAAGATCTTTCTGACTATGGCTACACCTTC
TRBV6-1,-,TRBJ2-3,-,CASSPPADTQYF,TGTGCCAGCAGTCCCCCCGCAGATACGCAGTATTTT
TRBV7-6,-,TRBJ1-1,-,CASSPGGGTEAFF,TGTGCCAGCAGTCCCGGGGGGGGGACTGAAGCTTTCTTT
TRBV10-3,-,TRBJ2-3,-,CAIRGRSTDTQYF,TGTGCCATCAGGGGGCGGTCGACAGATACGCAGTATTTT
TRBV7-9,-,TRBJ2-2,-,CASRPDTGELFF,TGTGCCAGCAGACCAGACACCGGGGAGCTGTTTTTT
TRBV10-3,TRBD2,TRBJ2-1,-,CAIIAGTSGGEQFF,TGTGCCATCATAGCCGGGACTAGCGGGGGGGAGCAGTTCTTC
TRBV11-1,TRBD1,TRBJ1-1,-,CASNTGETNTEAFF,TGTGCCAGCAACACAGGGGAGACGAACACTGAAGCTTTCTTT
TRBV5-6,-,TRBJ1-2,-,CASSLGGNLPYGYTF,TGTGCCAGCAGCTTGGGAGGTAACTTACCCTATGGCTACACCTTC
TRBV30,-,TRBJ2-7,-,CAWSLGEGYEQYF,TGTGCCTGGAGTCTGGGAGAGGGCTACGAGCAGTACTTC
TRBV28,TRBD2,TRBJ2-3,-,CASSFAGGSTDTQYF,TGTGCCAGCAGTTTTGCGGGGGGGAGCACAGATACGCAGTATTTT
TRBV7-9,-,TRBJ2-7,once,CASSSPATSYEQYF,TGTGCCAGCAGCTCCCCCGCGACTAGCTACGAGCAGTACTTC
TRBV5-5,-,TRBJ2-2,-,CASSLDGGLELFF,TGTGCCAGCAGCTTGGACGGGGGTTTGGAGCTGTTTTTT
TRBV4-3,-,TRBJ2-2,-,CASSQGGLTGELFF,TGCGCCAGCAGCCAAGGTGGGCTGACCGGGGAGCTGTTTTTT
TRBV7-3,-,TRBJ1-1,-,CASSLEGTDTEAFF,TGTGCCAGCAGCTTAGAGGGTACGGACACTGAAGCTTTCTTT
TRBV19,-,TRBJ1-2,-,CASSERTVSRGYTF,TGTGCCAGTAGTGAACGGACAGTCTCACGGGGCTACACCTTC
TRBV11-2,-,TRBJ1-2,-,CASSPAGGGYGYTF,TGTGCCAGCAGCCCGGCGGGGGGGGGCTATGGCTACACCTTC
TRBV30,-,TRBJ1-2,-,CAWLGGSGSYGYTF,TGTGCCTGGTTAGGCGGCTCCGGGAGCTATGGCTACACCTTC
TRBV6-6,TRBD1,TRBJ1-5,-,CASSDQGDSNQPQHF,TGTGCCAGCAGTGATCAGGGGGATAGCAATCAGCCCCAGCATTTT
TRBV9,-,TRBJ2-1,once,CASSVWLASSYNEQFF,TGTGCCAGCAGCGTTTGGCTAGCGAGCTCCTACAATGAGCAGTTCTTC
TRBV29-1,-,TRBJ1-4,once,CSVARAGREKLFF,TGCAGCGTTGCCAGGGCAGGGAGGGAAAAACTGTTTTTT
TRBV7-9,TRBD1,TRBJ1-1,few,CASRTRDRGVRTEAFF,TGTGCCAGCAGGACCCGGGACAGGGGTGTCCGGACTGAAGCTTTCTTT
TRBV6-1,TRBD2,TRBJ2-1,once,CASSEEAGRYYEQFF,TGTGCCAGCAGTGAGGAAGCGGGGAGATACTATGAGCAGTTCTTC
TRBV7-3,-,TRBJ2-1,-,CASSRQGGDEQFF,TGTGCCAGCAGCCGCCAAGGAGGCGATGAGCAGTTCTTC
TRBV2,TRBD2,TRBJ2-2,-,CASSSSGGANGELFF,TGTGCCAGCAGTTCTAGCGGGGGGGCAAACGGGGAGCTGTTTTTT
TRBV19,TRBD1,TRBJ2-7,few,CASSLGQGTGEQYF,TGTGCCAGTAGCCTCGGACAGGGAACGGGCGAGCAGTACTTC
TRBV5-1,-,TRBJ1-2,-,CASPVRRNYGYTF,TGCGCCAGCCCAGTGAGGCGAAACTATGGCTACACCTTC
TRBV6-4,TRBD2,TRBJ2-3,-,CASRPLAGETDTQYF,TGTGCCAGCCGTCCGCTAGCGGGAGAGACAGATACGCAGTATTTT
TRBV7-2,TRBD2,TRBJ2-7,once,CASSREAGIYEQYF,TGTGCCAGCAGCCGGGAGGCGGGGATCTACGAGCAGTACTTC
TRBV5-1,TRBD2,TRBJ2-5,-,CASSQAGGYETQYF,TGCGCCAGCAGTCAGGCGGGGGGCTATGAGACCCAGTACTTC
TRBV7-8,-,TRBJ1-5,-,CASSSPGTGPLSQPQHF,TGTGCCAGCAGCTCCCCCGGTACAGGCCCACTTAGTCAGCCCCAGCATTTT
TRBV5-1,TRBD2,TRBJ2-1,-,CASVPGTSGRHEQFF,TGCGCCAGCGTACCCGGGACTAGCGGGAGACATGAGCAGTTCTTC